This T cell receptor beta chain was profiled in a study of T cells after yellow fever vaccination. A universal primer site and UMIs were added as TCR cDNA was made by 5'RACE template switching. TCRdb recomputed calls from the 5' RACE reads with MiXCR, one row per CDR3 protein. The table has 450,000 to 600,000 distinct CDR3 sequences, roughly 13% seen once. As concerns this clonotype: The target antigen is unknown.

Study-wide findings and caveats: Clonotype sharing between CD4 and CD8 compartments was small. Most primary-vaccination clones recurred post-booster (just under 98% CD4, 88% CD8). The study noted that FACS-sorted repertoires could contain abundant clonotypes contaminating from the bulk population.

This receptor was identified in a man aged 25-40 years who received the YFV17D yellow fever vaccine. The source material was PBMCs, sampled on the day of the yellow fever booster vaccination.

Here the CDR3 reads CASSHRTVKSYEQYF. DNA of the CDR3: TGTGCCAGCAGCCACCGGACAGTTAAATCCTACGAGCAGTACTTC. The rearrangement links TRBV11-2 to TRBJ2-7, with TRBD1 as a possible D gene (6 bases). The CDR3 contains 15 residues. Trimming took off 5 bases at V and 1 base at J, with 15 bases between the two ends. Per germline, CDR1 SGHAT and CDR2 FQNNGV.